These 7 T cell receptor beta chains were all obtained from the same sample, sequenced in a study of control samples from healthy donors and cancer patients. Profiling relied on immunoSEQ multiplex PCR, and the TCRdb table lists in-frame clones only, not all of them. The table has tens of thousands of clones, 89% seen once. Sequencing was performed on PBMCs. The receptors were gathered from a man aged 40-50 years with colorectal cancer.

The V call is TRBV6-5, the J call TRBJ1-2; TRBD1 aligns across 7 bases. The length of the CDR3 is 14 residues. J was trimmed by 4 bases and V by 2 bases; bases with no gene match: 4. Per germline, CDR1 MNHEY and CDR2 SVGAGI. DNA for the CDR3: TGTGCCAGCAGTTACCCGACAGGGCTCTATGGCTACACCTTC. Its translation is CASSYPTGLYGYTF.

V is TRBV7-2 and J is TRBJ1-6; TRBD1 aligns across 10 bases. Germline CDR1 SGHTA, CDR2 FQGNSA. CDR3 length: 15 residues. V lost 3 bases and J lost 10; bases outside the gene matches: 6. CDR3 nucleotide sequence: TGTGCCAGCAGCTTGGGGACAGGGGATCGGTCACCCCTCCACTTT. Amino acid sequence: CASSLGTGDRSPLHF.

This chain joins TRBV9 and TRBJ2-3, with 11 bases aligning to TRBD2. J was trimmed by 4 bases and V by 0 bases; bases with no gene match: 7. Germline V gene sequence: CDR1 SGDLS, CDR2 YYNGEE. The CDR3 spans 17 residues. This chain's CDR3 is CASSVETSGSHADTQYF. CDR3 coding DNA: TGTGCCAGCAGCGTAGAAACTAGCGGGAGTCACGCAGATACGCAGTATTTT. Supplemented by reference TRBV9 and TRBJ2-3, the full variable domain reads DSGVTQTPKHLITATGQRVTLRCSPRSGDLSVYWYQQSLDQGLQFLIQYYNGEERAKGNILERFSAQQFPDLHSELNLSSLELGDSALYFCASSVETSGSHADTQYFGPGTRLTVL.

The chain links TRBV5-1 to TRBJ2-7, with D unresolved. V lost 1 base and J lost 3, with 14 bases in between. Germline V gives CDR1 SGHRS, CDR2 YFSETQ. The CDR3 contains 15 residues. In nucleotides, the CDR3 is TGCGCCAGCAGCTTGAGTGGTCAGCCTCTCTACGAGCAGTACTTC. Translation gives CASSLSGQPLYEQYF.

DNA for the CDR3: TGTGCCAGCAGCTTAGAATTTGAGACCCAGTACTTC. Amino acid sequence: CASSLEFETQYF. This chain uses TRBV7-9 with TRBJ2-5, with unresolved D. In germline, CDR1 is SEHNR, CDR2 FQNEAQ (reference sequence). Trimming shortened V by 1 base and J by 5 bases, and 5 bases separated the two germline ends. CDR3 length: 12 residues.

This chain joins TRBV19 and TRBJ2-5, with D tentatively TRBD1 (6 bases). V shed 5 bases and J shed 1 base, with 17 bases lying between them. Germline assignment: CDR1 LNHDA and CDR2 SQIVND (reference sequence). The CDR3 length is 16 residues. The CDR3 DNA reads TGTGCCAGTAGTGAAGGACAGAGGCCAACCCAAGAGACCCAGTACTTC. This sequence encodes CASSEGQRPTQETQYF.

The V call is TRBV7-9, the J call TRBJ1-1; 7 bases line up with TRBD1. The V and J ends lost 4 bases and 1 base, in that order; junction bases with no gene match: 0. The germline V gene has CDR1 SEHNR and CDR2 FQNEAQ (reference sequence). The CDR3 totals 13 residues. The CDR3 DNA is TGTGCCAGCAGCTGGGACAGGAACACTGAAGCTTTCTTT. Its translation: CASSWDRNTEAFF.